Sequencing of this T cell receptor beta chain was carried out in a study of PD-L1 blockade in urothelial cancer. Background on the study: About 90% of the 29 patients were males with bladder-origin urothelial cancer.

Germline V gene data show CDR1 as SGHVS and CDR2 as FQNEAQ. This CDR3 region has 14 residues. The V end lost 3 bases, the J end lost 4 bases, and 12 bases lay between the germline ends. The table came from immunoSEQ multiplex PCR; TCRdb's copy has only in-frame clones and leaves some out. The sample consists of tens of thousands of clones, roughly four fifths of them appearing once. The time point was: pretreatment peripheral blood. This TCR was sampled from a man aged 60-69 years with urothelial cancer. The chain uses TRBV7-8 and TRBJ1-1; D uncertain. Sequenced here: PBMCs, sampled around atezolizumab (anti-PD-L1) treatment. CDR3 region: CASSFREGSTEAFF. In DNA, the CDR3 is TGTGCCAGCAGCTTTAGGGAGGGCAGCACTGAAGCTTTCTTT.